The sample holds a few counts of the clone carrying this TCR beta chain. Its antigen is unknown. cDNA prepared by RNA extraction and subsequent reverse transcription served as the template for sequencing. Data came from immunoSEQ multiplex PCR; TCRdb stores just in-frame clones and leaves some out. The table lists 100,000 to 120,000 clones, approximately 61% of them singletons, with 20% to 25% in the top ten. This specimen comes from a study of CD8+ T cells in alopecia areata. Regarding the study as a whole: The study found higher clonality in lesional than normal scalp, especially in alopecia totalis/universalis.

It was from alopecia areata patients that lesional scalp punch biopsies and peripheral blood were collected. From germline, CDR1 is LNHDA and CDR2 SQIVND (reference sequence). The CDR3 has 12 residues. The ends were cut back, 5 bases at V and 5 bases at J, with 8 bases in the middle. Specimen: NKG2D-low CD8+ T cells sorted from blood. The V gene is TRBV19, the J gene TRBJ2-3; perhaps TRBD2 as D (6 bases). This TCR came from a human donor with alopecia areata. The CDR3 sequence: CASSEAGDTQYF. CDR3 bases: TGTGCCAGTAGTGAAGCGGGAGATACGCAGTATTTT.